This entry features one TCR beta chain sequence. This clonotype was counted only a few times. Its antigen is not yet known. Per-nucleotide qualities are absent, and no much larger clonotype sits a single base away. The method behind the library was PCR. The listed sequencing device is Illumina HiSeq 2500. To normalize quantification of the TCRbeta repertoire, the TCR libraries were built with molecular barcoding that relied on unique molecular identifiers. Using fastp at Q25 and MiXCR, TCRdb reprocessed the public reads and kept productive beta chains. Here each entry gathers all rows of one CDR3 protein and keeps the most common genes and DNA. This sample holds 600,000 or so distinct CDR3 sequences; about 21% were observed only once. The ten largest clones capture 14% of the sample. This sample was taken from a study of T-cell reconstitution after alpha-beta-depleted transplantation in children listed by TCRdb under 2016. As for the study more broadly: T-cell immune reconstitution after TCRalphabeta/CD19-depleted allogeneic hematopoietic cell transplantation in children was quantitatively tracked in the study by means of TCR repertoire profiling.

Broad study findings and their caveats: About two months after transplant, the apparently early recovery of alphabetaT-cell counts reportedly depended on just several hundred clones that had expanded rapidly and came from non-depleted graft cells. Over subsequent months, a decline in hyperexpanded clone frequencies was noted, and after one year, T-cell counts and TCRbeta diversity were mostly ascribed to newly produced T cells. In some patients, the high TCRbeta diversity seen at day 60 was put down to recipient T cells and intrathymic progenitors that had survived conditioning.

The treatment or condition label on this specimen signifies: allogeneic hematopoietic cell transplantation with graft depleted of TCRalphabeta T cells and CD19 B cells. The transplant recipients were children given TCRalphabeta/CD19-depleted allogeneic hematopoietic cell grafts. Spanning cysteine to phenylalanine, the CDR3 consists of 13 amino acids. The only DNA kept is the CDR3, 39 bases in frame from the first base. V lost 3 bases and J lost 6 bases; the stretch between them is 9 bases long. CDR1 and CDR2 are read off the germline V gene (reference sequence) as DFQATT and SNEGSKA. Here the chain combines TRBV20-1 and TRBJ1-6; the D gene is perhaps TRBD1, on 6 matching bases. The origin of this receptor is a boy under three years old who had a stem cell transplant for acute myeloid leukemia, so the T cells may come from the graft donor. The sample here was PBMCs, mostly from graft donor cells, taken 360 days after TCRalphabeta/CD19-depleted stem cell transplant. The CDR3 region: CSARTGPNSPLHF. The DNA sequence is given as TGCAGTGCTAGGACAGGCCCTAATTCACCCCTCCACTTT.